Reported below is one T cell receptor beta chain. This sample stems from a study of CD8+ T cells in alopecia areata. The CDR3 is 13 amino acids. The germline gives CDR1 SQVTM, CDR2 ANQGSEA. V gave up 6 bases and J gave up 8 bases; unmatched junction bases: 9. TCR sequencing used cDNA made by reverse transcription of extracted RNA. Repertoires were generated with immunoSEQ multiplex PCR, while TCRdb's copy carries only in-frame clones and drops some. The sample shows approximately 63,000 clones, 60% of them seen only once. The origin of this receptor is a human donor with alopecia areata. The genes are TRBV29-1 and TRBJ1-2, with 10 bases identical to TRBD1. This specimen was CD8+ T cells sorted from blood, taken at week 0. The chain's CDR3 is CSVGTGAFEGYTF. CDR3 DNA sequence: TGCAGCGTGGGGACAGGGGCTTTTGAGGGCTACACCTTC.